A single T cell receptor beta chain is shown here with its context. These data come from a study of blood T cell repertoires in COVID-19. Germline CDR1 ENHRY, CDR2 SYGVKD. The CDR3 length is 14 residues. With V trimmed by 2 bases and J by 8 bases, 7 bases remained unmatched. TCRdb's copy holds only in-frame clones and misses some; the assay was immunoSEQ multiplex PCR. This sample carries approximately 220,000 clones, around 83% of them seen once, and the ten largest clones take 7% to 10%. This clonotype was obtained from a woman in her forties or fifties with acute or convalescent COVID-19. The sample comprised peripheral blood. The rearrangement uses TRBV10-3 and TRBJ1-2; 8 nucleotides line up with TRBD1. CDR3 nucleotides: TGTGCCATCAGTGAGAGGACAGGGAGGGACGGCTACACCTTC. Residues: CAISERTGRDGYTF.